This paragraph covers one T cell receptor (beta chain) sequence. This clone was found once. What this receptor recognizes is not known. Per-base qualities were not stored, and no clone one base away is much larger. This record comes from a study of cytomegalovirus exposure and HLA in healthy donors (dated by TCRdb to about 2017). With regard to the full study: In an earlier analysis of 450 to 750 of the donors, around 290 Gb of sequence data and roughly 100 million unique TCR beta sequences from 180 million or so T cells were reported. Among the roughly 400 genotyped donors, about 83% belonged to the genetic ancestry cluster associated with self-reported Caucasian donors. Typing coverage varied by locus: 629-630 donors for A, B, C, DRB1 and DQB1; roughly 520 for DQA1; over 600 for DPA1; approximately 450 for DPB1. An earlier analysis of several hundred of the donors applied high-throughput TCR beta sequencing to assess whether each TCR beta V gene segment acted as functional or pseudogenic. Across some 400 genotyped donors of the cohort, an average of roughly 250,000 unique TCR beta nucleotide sequences per donor were sequenced, and 15% to 20% of those sequences were non-productive. Roughly 300 gigabases of sequencing data and 78 million or so unique TCR sequences were included in an early release covering several hundred HLA-typed donors. The study was designed to test whether signatures of past pathogen exposure could be identified by cataloging public T cell receptors. Genome-wide SNP genotypes for about 65% of the 666 donors were used in a later genetic analysis, which treated that subset as a discovery cohort. Roughly 5 DR-DQ haplotypes were handled as single units for association and clustering because linkage in the cohort was strong. Class I and class II HLA loci were covered by the typing at four-digit resolution. Donor age, sex, ethnicity and CMV serostatus were compiled together with the repertoire data. In the later analysis, no new phenotypic data were used to find candidate immune exposures; instead, reliance was placed on TCR beta sequences and their occurrence across donors. To study patterns of TCR occurrence, a later analysis re-analyzed previously published TCR beta repertoires from 700 or so donors and added high-resolution HLA genotyping. All discovery cohort repertoires had been generated on a single sequencing platform. High-throughput TCR immunosequencing, statistical association of individual TCRs with disease status, and machine learning were combined to predict cytomegalovirus infection status. The T cell repertoires of roughly 660 subjects were profiled by immunosequencing and related to cytomegalovirus serostatus. Besides the first cohort of approximately 710 subjects, a separate validation cohort made up of 120 different subjects was used.

In the germline V gene, CDR1 corresponds to SGDLS and CDR2 to YYNGEE. The CDR3 runs 18 residues from the cysteine to the phenylalanine. The DNA shown is the 54-base CDR3, in frame from base 1. V is trimmed back by 5 bases and J by 4 bases, and the junction contains 16 bases that no gene match accounts for. Points the paper makes about the study in general: An association between a missense DCLRE1C variant and V-gene and J-gene trimming of TCR beta chains was found in a later genetic analysis and replicated in an independent cohort. The classifier was reported to diagnose cytomegalovirus status with high specificity and sensitivity in both the original and validation cohorts. The sequencing pipeline was judged likely to have produced a cluster of highly shared sequence variants as a technical artifact. Some IMGT-functional V segments, including TRBV6-2 and TRBV6-3, could not be told apart with the 87-base-pair reads, so those segments were excluded. In the study, approximately 160 TCR beta chains were listed as associated with cytomegalovirus. Correlated functional status among segregating V segments might reflect linkage disequilibrium, but an unknown experimental factor could not be ruled out. The authors suggested that the approach could potentially be generalized to other disease states and immunological phenotypes. In vitro tests confirmed that a few of the cytomegalovirus-associated TCR beta chains recognize cytomegalovirus antigens. In a later analysis, the rate of TCR association differed among HLA loci, with DRB1 alleles having the most associated TCRs and HLA-C alleles having the fewest. Most CMV-associated TCR beta chains appeared to be HLA-restricted in a later analysis, and the HLA associations seemed to be driven largely by CMV exposure. A later genetic analysis reported fewer N-insertions in productive TCRs among donors in an Asian-associated ancestry cluster than the roughly 650-donor mean. In an earlier analysis of around 500 of the donors, most TCR beta V segments appeared in productive rearrangements about 87% or about 30% of the time, broadly matching IMGT annotations. According to a later analysis, parvovirus B19, influenza, CMV and Epstein-Barr virus appeared linked to several top co-occurrence clusters. At a false discovery rate of 0.05, a later analysis linked 16,000 or so TCR beta sequences to specific HLA alleles. For the cohort, immune exposure information was limited to CMV serostatus. Because HLA typing was unavailable for some donors at each locus, only the typed subset was used in association tests. Across donors, most TCR sequences were observed very rarely, whereas some public TCRs were present in many individuals. In this cohort, only TCR beta chains were sequenced, and detectable features were limited by the absence of alpha or paired-chain data. A further reported finding was that TCR beta sequences accurately predicted the HLA-A and HLA-B alleles for most subjects in the first cohort. Sequencing depth was assumed to be roughly uniform across donors in the presence/absence analyses, though that assumption may not hold. When HLA alleles, especially DR and DQ, strongly co-occurred, TCR associations were difficult to assign to individual alleles. Compared with equally common non-associated chains, HLA-associated TCR beta chains in a later analysis were more clonally expanded and had lower generation probabilities. Because counts were too low, seventeen rarely observed V segments, including chromosome 9 orphons, were excluded from the earlier analysis of under 650 of the donors.

Library construction relied on the immunoSEQ multiplex PCR assay. A mixture of 60 forward primers for TCR Vbeta segments and 13 reverse primers for TCR Jbeta segments was used in the multiplex PCR. A multiplex PCR assay on genomic DNA amplified the CDR3 region of rearranged TCR beta genes. Amplified TCR beta libraries were sequenced as 87-base-pair reads on the Illumina HiSeq System. In the paper's pipeline: Across the 700 or so repertoires, a later analysis counted tens of millions of unique TCR beta chains, roughly 11 million of which were shared by at least two donors. A nearest-neighbor algorithm error-corrected the raw reads and collapsed the reads into unique sequences, merging closely related sequences to remove PCR and sequencing errors. V, D and J gene segments were assigned by aligning CDR3 sequences to IMGT reference sequences. For a sequence to be retained, a match of at least six nucleotides to both a V gene segment and a J gene segment was required. A rearrangement was called productive if the CDR3 had no stop codons and remained in frame with V and J, and every other rearrangement was called non-productive. Following IMGT convention, CDR3 was defined as the stretch from the second conserved V-encoded cysteine up to the conserved J-encoded phenylalanine. In an earlier analysis of around 600 of the donors, sequences lacking an unambiguous match to a single V gene segment were excluded. An earlier analysis of 587 of the donors called V segments functional above 56.7% productive rearrangements and segregating when the between-donor standard deviation exceeded 5%. A statistical classification framework was built for diagnosing cytomegalovirus status from the catalog of TCR beta chain sequences. In a later analysis, V and J genes were assigned by comparing TCR nucleotide sequences against IMGT/GENE-DB human TR gene sequences. Using the TCRdist pipeline, a later analysis assigned CDR3 sequences along with most-parsimonious VDJ recombination scenarios. In a later analysis, each TCR beta chain was defined by its CDR3 amino acid sequence together with its V-gene family, and reads without a unique V-gene family were excluded. As a way to deal with suspected cross-contamination and a sequencing artifact, a later analysis dropped 500 to 700 nucleotide sequences that were highly shared and had low generation probability. In a later analysis, a clonal expansion index for each public chain was calculated from normalized within-repertoire ranks of inferred template counts. In a later analysis, generation probabilities were computed with a VDJ recombination model fitted to out-of-frame rearrangements, and the resulting probabilities were checked against IGoR. A later analysis scored TCR-TCR, TCR-HLA and TCR-CMV co-occurrence with hypergeometric tests, applying a repertoire-size bias correction to TCR pairs. In a later analysis, false discovery rates were estimated by permuting HLA or CMV assignments 20 times. A later analysis grouped co-occurring TCRs with DBSCAN, adding TCRdist sequence similarity when clustering within HLA-allele-positive subsets. Repertoires with fewer than 30,000 or more than 120,000 public chains were left out of co-occurrence clustering, as were four to six repertoires with anomalous nucleotide sharing. This is the immuneACCESS table as TCRdb keeps it, with only in-frame sequences that have V and J called. A part of the clones is gone; compared with another copy, unresolved V genes explain less than half, and the rest is unexplained. The DNA was the basis for D and trimming; V, J and clone size are from that table. This sample comprises fewer than 110,000 clones, more than 80% of them detected only once. The ten largest clones add up to about 3.7% of the sample.

The cohort comprised approximately 700 healthy bone marrow donors. All cohort members were sampled while nominally healthy, although unrecorded immune exposures were likely present. The donor was CMV seronegative and was included in the group of about 350 seronegative cohort members. Every donor gave a peripheral blood sample, and the peripheral blood mononuclear cells from that sample were used for TCR beta sequencing. The Qiagen DNeasy Blood Extraction Kit was used to extract genomic DNA from the blood cell samples. This TCR came from a man aged 30-40 years in good health and CMV-seronegative. Sequences were obtained from PBMCs. The chain couples TRBV9 to TRBJ2-2; a stretch of 8 junction bases matches TRBD2. The CDR3 in this case is CASSFRGGGGKATGELFF. The DNA sequence is given as TGTGCCAGCAGTTTTAGGGGTGGCGGGGGGAAGGCCACCGGGGAGCTGTTTTTT.